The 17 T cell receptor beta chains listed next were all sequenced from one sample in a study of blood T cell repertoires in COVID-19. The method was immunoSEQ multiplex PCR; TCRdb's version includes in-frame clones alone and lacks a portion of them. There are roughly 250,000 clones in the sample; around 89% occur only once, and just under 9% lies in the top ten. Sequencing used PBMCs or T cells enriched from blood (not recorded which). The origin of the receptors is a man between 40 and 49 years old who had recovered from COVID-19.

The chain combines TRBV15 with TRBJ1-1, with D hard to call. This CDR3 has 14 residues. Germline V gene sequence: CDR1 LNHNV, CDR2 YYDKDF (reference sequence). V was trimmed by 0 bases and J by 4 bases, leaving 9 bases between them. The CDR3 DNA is TGTGCCACCAGCAGAGATCCCCGGGGCACTGAAGCTTTCTTT. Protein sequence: CATSRDPRGTEAFF.

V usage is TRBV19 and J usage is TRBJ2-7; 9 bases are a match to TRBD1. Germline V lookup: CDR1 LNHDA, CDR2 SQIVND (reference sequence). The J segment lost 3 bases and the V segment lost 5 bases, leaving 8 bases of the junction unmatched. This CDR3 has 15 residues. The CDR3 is CASSGRDRANYEQYF. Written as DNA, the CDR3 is TGTGCCAGTAGTGGGCGGGACAGGGCCAACTACGAGCAGTACTTC. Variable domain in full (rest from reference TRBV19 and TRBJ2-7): DGGITQSPKYLFRKEGQNVTLSCEQNLNHDAMYWYRQDPGQGLRLIYYSQIVNDFQKGDIAEGYSVSREKKESFPLTVTSAQKNPTAFYLCASSGRDRANYEQYFGPGTRLTVT.

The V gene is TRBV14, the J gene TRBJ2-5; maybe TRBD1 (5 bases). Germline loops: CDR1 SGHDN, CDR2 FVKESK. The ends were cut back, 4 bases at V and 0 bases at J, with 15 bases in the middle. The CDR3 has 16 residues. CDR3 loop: CASSLDSLQYQETQYF. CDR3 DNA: TGTGCCAGCAGCCTCGACAGTCTTCAGTACCAAGAGACCCAGTACTTC.

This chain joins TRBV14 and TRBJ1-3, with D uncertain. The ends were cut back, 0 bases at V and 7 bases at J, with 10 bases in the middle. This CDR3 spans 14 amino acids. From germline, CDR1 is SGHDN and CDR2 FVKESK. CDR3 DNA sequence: TGTGCCAGCAGCCAAGACCGACCGGGGAACACCATATATTTT. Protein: CASSQDRPGNTIYF.

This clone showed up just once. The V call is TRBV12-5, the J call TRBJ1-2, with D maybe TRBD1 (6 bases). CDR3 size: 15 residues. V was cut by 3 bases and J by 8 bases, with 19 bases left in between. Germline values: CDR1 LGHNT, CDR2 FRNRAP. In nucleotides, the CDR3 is TGTGCTAGTGGTTTTATGTTGGGGGGGGCACAAGGCTACACCTTC. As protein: CASGFMLGGAQGYTF.

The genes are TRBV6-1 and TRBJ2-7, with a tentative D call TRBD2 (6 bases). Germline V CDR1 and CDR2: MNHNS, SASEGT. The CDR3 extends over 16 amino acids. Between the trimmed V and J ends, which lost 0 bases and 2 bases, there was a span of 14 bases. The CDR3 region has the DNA TGTGCCAGCAGTGAAGCGCTGGAGGGCAGGACCTACGAGCAGTACTTC. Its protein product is CASSEALEGRTYEQYF.

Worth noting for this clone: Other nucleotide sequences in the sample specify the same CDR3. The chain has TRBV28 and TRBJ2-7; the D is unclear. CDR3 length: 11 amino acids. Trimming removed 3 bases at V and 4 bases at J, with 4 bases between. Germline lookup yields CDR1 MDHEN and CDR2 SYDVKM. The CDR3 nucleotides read TGTGCCAGCAGTTTCAAATACGAGCAGTACTTC. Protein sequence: CASSFKYEQYF. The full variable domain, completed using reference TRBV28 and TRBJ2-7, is DVKVTQSSRYLVKRTGEKVFLECVQDMDHENMFWYRQDPGLGLRLIYFSYDVKMKEKGDIPEGYSVSREKKERFSLILESASTNQTSMYLCASSFKYEQYFGPGTRLTVT.

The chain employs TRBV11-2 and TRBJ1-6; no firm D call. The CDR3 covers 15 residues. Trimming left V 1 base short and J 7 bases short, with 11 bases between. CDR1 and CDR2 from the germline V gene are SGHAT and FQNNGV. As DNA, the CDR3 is TGTGCCAGCAGCTTAGGGAGCTCCGAAAATTCACCCCTCCACTTT. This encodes CASSLGSSENSPLHF.

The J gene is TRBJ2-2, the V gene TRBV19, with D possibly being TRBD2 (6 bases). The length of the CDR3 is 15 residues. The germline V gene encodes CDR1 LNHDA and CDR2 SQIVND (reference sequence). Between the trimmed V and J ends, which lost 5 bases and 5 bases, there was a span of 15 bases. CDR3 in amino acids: CASSPISGRTGELFF. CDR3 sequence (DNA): TGTGCCAGTAGTCCCATAAGCGGGCGTACCGGGGAGCTGTTTTTT.

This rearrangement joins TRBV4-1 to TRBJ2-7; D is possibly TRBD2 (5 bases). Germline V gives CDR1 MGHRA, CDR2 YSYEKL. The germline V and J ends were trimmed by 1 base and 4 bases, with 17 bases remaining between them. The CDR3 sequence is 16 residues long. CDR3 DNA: TGCGCCAGCAGCCAAGGCGGGTCGGGTAGATCTTACGAGCAGTACTTC. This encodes CASSQGGSGRSYEQYF.

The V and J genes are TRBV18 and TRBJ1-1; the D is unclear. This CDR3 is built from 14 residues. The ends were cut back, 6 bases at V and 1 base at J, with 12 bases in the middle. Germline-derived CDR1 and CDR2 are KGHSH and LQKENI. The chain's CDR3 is CASSSSSRNTEAFF. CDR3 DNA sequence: TGTGCCAGCTCTAGCTCTTCCAGGAACACTGAAGCTTTCTTT. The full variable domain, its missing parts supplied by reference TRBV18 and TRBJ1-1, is NAGVMQNPRHLVRRRGQEARLRCSPMKGHSHVYWYRQLPEEGLKFMVYLQKENIIDESGMPKERFSAEFPKEGPSILRIQQVVRGDSAAYFCASSSSSRNTEAFFGQGTRLTVV.

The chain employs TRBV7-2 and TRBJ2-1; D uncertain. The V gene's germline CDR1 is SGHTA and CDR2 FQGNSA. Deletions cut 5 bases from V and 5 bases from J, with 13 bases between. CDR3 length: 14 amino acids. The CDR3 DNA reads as TGTGCCAGCAGCCACTCAAGACATAACAATGAGCAGTTCTTC. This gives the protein CASSHSRHNNEQFF.

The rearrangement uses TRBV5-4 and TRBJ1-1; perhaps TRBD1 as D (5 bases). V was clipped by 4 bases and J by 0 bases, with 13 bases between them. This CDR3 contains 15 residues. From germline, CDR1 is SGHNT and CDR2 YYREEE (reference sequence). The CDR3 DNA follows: TGTGCCAGCAGCATTGACAGAGGTTTGAACACTGAAGCTTTCTTT. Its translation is CASSIDRGLNTEAFF.

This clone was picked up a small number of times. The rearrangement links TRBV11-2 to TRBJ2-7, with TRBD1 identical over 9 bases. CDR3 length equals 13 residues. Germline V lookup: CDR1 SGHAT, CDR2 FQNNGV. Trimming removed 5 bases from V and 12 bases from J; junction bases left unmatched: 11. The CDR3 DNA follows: TGTGCCAGCAGCAAGGGACAGGGCCGTTTGCGGTACTTC. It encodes CASSKGQGRLRYF.

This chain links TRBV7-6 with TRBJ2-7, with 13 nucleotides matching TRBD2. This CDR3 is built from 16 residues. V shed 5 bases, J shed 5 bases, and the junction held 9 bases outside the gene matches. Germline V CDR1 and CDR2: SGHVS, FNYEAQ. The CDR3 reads CASSPKWGLAGHEQYF. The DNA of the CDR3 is TGTGCCAGCAGCCCGAAGTGGGGACTAGCGGGACACGAGCAGTACTTC.

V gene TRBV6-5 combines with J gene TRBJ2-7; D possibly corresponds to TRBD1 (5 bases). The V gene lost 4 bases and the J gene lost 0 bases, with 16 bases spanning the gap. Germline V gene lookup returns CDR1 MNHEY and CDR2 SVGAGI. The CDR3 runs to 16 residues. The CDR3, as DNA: TGTGCCAGCAGTTCTCCGCGACAGAAATACTCCTACGAGCAGTACTTC. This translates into CASSSPRQKYSYEQYF.

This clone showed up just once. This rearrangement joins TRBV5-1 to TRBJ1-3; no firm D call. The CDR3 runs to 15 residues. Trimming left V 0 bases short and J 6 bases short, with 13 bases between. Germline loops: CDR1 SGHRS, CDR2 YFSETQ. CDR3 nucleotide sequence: TGCGCCAGCAGCTTGGACAATCATGGAGAAAACACCATATATTTT. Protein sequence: CASSLDNHGENTIYF.